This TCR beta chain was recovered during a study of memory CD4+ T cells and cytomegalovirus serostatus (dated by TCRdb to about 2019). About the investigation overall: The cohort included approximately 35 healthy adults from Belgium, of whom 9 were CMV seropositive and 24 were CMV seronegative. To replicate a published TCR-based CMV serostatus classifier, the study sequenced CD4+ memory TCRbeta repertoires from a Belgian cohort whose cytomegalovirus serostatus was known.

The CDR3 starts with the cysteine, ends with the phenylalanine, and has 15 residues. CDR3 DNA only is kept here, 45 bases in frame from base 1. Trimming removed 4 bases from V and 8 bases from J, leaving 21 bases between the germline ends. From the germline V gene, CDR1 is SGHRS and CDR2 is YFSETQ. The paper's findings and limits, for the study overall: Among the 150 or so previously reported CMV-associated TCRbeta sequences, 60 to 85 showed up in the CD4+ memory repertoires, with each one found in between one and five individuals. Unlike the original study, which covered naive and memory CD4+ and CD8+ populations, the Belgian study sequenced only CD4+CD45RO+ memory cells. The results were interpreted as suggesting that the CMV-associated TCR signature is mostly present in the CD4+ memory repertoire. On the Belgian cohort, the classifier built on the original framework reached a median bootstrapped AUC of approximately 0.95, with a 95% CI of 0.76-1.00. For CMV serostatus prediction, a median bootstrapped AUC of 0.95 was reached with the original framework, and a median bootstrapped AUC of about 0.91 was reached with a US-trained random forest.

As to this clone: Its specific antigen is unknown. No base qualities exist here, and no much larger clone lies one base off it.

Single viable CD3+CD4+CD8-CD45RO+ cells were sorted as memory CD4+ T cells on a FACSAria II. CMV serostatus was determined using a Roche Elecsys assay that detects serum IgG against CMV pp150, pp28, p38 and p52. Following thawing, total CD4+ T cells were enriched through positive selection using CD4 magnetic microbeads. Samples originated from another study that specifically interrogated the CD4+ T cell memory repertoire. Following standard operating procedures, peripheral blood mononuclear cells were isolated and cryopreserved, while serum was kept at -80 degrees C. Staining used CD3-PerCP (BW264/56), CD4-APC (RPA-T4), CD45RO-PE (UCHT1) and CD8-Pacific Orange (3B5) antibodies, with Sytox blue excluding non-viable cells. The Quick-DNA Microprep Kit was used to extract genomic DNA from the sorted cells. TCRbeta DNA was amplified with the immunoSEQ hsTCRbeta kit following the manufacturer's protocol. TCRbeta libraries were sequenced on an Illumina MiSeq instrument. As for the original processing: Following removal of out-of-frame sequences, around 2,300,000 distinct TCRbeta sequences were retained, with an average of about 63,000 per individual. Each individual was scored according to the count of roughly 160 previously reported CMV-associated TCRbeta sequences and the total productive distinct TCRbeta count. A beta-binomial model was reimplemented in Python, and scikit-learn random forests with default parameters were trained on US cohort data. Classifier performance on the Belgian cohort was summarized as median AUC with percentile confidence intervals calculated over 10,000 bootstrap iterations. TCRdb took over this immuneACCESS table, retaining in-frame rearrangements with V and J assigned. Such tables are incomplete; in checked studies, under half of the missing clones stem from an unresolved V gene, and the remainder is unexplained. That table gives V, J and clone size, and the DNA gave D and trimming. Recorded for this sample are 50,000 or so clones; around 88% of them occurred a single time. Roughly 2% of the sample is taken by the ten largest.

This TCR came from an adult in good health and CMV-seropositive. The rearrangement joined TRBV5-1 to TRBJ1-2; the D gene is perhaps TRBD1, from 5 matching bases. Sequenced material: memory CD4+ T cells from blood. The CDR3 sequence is CASSLRQSAAQGYTF. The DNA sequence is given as TGCGCCAGCAGCCTTCGACAGTCTGCCGCTCAAGGCTACACCTTC.